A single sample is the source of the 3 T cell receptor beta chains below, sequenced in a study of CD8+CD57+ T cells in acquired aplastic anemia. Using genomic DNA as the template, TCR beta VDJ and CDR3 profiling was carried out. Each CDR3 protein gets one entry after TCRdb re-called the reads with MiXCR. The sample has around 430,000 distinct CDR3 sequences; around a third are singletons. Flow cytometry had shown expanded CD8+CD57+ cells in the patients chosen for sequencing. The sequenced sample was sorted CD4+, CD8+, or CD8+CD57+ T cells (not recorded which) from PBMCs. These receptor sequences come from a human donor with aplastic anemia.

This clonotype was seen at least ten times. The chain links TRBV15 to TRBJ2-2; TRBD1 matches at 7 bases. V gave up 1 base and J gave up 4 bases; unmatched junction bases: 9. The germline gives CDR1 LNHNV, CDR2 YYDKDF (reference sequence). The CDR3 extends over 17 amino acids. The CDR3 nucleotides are TGTGCCACCAGCAGAGTCGTGGTGACAGGGACCACCGGGGAGCTGTTTTTT. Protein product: CATSRVVVTGTTGELFF.

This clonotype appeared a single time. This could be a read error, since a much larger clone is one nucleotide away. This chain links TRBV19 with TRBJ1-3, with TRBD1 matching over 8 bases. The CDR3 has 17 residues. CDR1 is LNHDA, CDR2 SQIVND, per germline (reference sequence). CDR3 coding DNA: TGTGCCTGTAGTGAGACAGGGGCCCTCTTCTCTGGAAACACCATATATTTT. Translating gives CACSETGALFSGNTIYF.

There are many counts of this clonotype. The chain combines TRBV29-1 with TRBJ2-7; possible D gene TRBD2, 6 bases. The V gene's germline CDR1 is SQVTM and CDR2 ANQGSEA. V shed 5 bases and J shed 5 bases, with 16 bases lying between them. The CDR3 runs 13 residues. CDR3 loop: CSVRAAGMNEQYF. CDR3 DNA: TGCAGCGTTAGGGCCGCGGGAATGAACGAGCAGTACTTC.